Listed here are 18 T cell receptor beta chains from one sample, sequenced in a study of T cells in Graves' hyperthyroidism and ophthalmopathy. The investigators amplified TCR beta CDR3 regions from RNA transcripts. With the HTBI primer set, the TCR CDR3 went through a first round of RT-PCR. From the multiplex PCR reads, TCRdb called clonotypes with MiXCR, one entry per CDR3 protein. In the table there are about 500,000 distinct CDR3 sequences, roughly 16% of which are singletons. Sequences were obtained from blood. The receptors derive from a woman in her twenties or thirties with Graves' ophthalmopathy.

The rearrangement joins TRBV6-5 to TRBJ1-5, with D perhaps TRBD1 (6 bases). V lost 0 bases and J 0 bases, leaving 12 bases between the germline ends. Germline V gives CDR1 MNHEY, CDR2 SVGAGI. The CDR3 totals 17 residues. CDR3 region: CASSYSIGQNSNQPQHF. The CDR3 nucleotides read TGTGCCAGCAGTTACTCGATTGGACAGAATAGCAATCAGCCCCAGCATTTT.

V gene TRBV28 combines with J gene TRBJ1-2; unclear D gene. Trimming shortened V by 8 bases and J by 1 base, and 17 bases separated the two germline ends. Per germline, CDR1 MDHEN and CDR2 SYDVKM. The CDR3 covers 15 residues. Here the CDR3 reads CASVEGLLLNYGYTF. In DNA form, the CDR3 reads TGTGCCAGCGTAGAAGGGCTCCTCCTTAACTATGGCTACACCTTC.

This clonotype has at least ten counts. The rearrangement joins TRBV3-1 to TRBJ1-4, with TRBD1 as a possible D gene (6 bases). This CDR3 comprises 19 residues. Trimming removed 4 bases at V and 5 bases at J, with 26 bases between. Germline V gene lookup returns CDR1 LGHDT and CDR2 YNNKEL (reference sequence). CDR3 sequence reads: CASSRRGFRASAGNEKLFF. The CDR3 bases are TGTGCCAGCAGCCGAAGGGGGTTTAGGGCTTCTGCGGGAAATGAAAAACTGTTTTTT.

About this clonotype: A much larger clonotype is one base distant, so this may be a read error. This rearrangement joins TRBV7-2 to TRBJ1-2, with a weak D call TRBD1 (5 bases). The ends were cut back, 4 bases at V and 10 bases at J, with 16 bases in the middle. This CDR3 comprises 13 residues. CDR1 is SGHTA and CDR2 is FQGNSA in the germline V gene. Here the CDR3 reads CASSSTSRGDYTF. As DNA, the CDR3 is TGTGCCAGCAGCTCCACATCGAGGGGCGACTACACCTTC.

This clonotype was seen at least ten times. The chain joins TRBV7-2 to TRBJ2-5; 9 bases fit TRBD2. Germline CDR1 reads SGHTA; CDR2 reads FQGNSA. V lost 2 bases and J lost 5; bases outside the gene matches: 9. This CDR3 contains 16 residues. The CDR3 protein is CASSLLGLAPGETQYF. As DNA, the CDR3 is TGTGCCAGCAGCTTACTAGGACTAGCGCCGGGGGAGACCCAGTACTTC.

Comment on this clonotype: Just one base apart from a much larger clone, this may be a read error. The chain employs TRBV18 and TRBJ1-2; D unclear. The CDR3 has 13 residues. CDR1 is KGHSH and CDR2 is LQKENI in the germline V gene. The CDR3, as DNA: TGTGCCAGCCGGCCGGTCTCTAACTATGGCCACACCTTC. Translated, it gives CASRPVSNYGHTF.

This clonotype was seen repeatedly, ten times or more. The J gene is TRBJ2-2, the V gene TRBV4-3; perhaps TRBD1 as D (5 bases). The length of the CDR3 is 15 residues. Deletions cut 0 bases from V and 5 bases from J, with 10 bases between. Germline CDR1 reads LGHNA; CDR2 reads YSLEER. The CDR3 nucleotides read TGCGCCAGCAGCCAAGAAACAGGCCGGACCGGGGAGCTGTTTTTT. It yields the protein CASSQETGRTGELFF.

This clonotype has more than one count but fewer than ten. The chain links TRBV5-5 to TRBJ1-4; 7 bases agree with TRBD1. This CDR3 is built from 15 residues. The V segment lost 4 bases and the J segment 1 base; nucleotides outside the gene matches: 4. Per the germline V gene, CDR1 is SGHKS and CDR2 is YYEKEE (reference sequence). CDR3 region: CASSLWTGTNEKLFF. CDR3 DNA: TGTGCCAGCAGCCTATGGACAGGAACTAATGAAAAACTGTTTTTT.

This clonotype appeared a few times. The chain carries TRBV6-1 and TRBJ2-7, with D possibly TRBD2 on 5 matching bases. The CDR3 is made up of 14 amino acids. Germline-derived CDR1 and CDR2 are MNHNS and SASEGT. V was clipped by 7 bases and J by 4 bases, with 17 bases between them. CDR3 bases: TGTGCCAGCACAAGTCGCCGGGGAGTATACGAGCAGTACTTC. Its translation: CASTSRRGVYEQYF.

This clonotype has ten or more counts. V is TRBV5-1 and J is TRBJ2-7; TRBD1 matches at 7 bases. CDR3 size: 18 residues. V trimming: 5 bases; J trimming: 3 bases; junction bases outside the gene matches: 20. Germline CDR1 SGHRS, CDR2 YFSETQ. CDR3 bases: TGCGCCAGCAGGGCCGGGACAGATGCCCTCTTTTCCTACTACGAGCAGTACTTC. Its translation is CASRAGTDALFSYYEQYF.

In its sample, this clonotype was seen a few times. The chain carries TRBV7-6 and TRBJ2-7; tentatively, D is TRBD1 or TRBD2 (5 bases each). Trimming pared 5 bases from V and 6 bases from J, leaving 17 bases between. The V gene's germline CDR1 is SGHVS and CDR2 FNYEAQ. The CDR3 is made up of 14 amino acids. The CDR3, as DNA: TGTGCCAGCAGCCCCGGGACGGCCCAGTCCGAGCAGTACTTC. Translation gives CASSPGTAQSEQYF.

The chain links TRBV6-1 to TRBJ2-7, with TRBD2 identical over 7 bases. The DNA end lines up better with TRBJ2-1; the J call may be wrong. This CDR3 region has 15 residues. CDR1 MNHNS and CDR2 SASEGT come from the germline V gene. CDR3 region: CASSEGGGGGYEQFF. CDR3 DNA: TGTGCCAGCAGTGAAGGGGGGGGGGGGGGATACGAGCAGTTCTTC.

This clonotype was seen many times. This chain links TRBV20-1 with TRBJ1-4; no reliable D call. Trimming removed 3 bases from V and 4 bases from J, with 9 bases in between. The CDR3 runs to 13 residues. Germline V gene lookup returns CDR1 DFQATT and CDR2 SNEGSKA (reference sequence). CDR3 region: CSASPNLNEKLFF. The DNA for the CDR3 is TGCAGTGCTAGCCCCAACCTTAATGAAAAACTGTTTTTT.

In its sample, this clonotype was seen a few times. CDR3 coding DNA: TGCGCCAGCAGCCGGGTCTTCATCGCCACAGATACGCAGTATTTT. Translation gives CASSRVFIATDTQYF. V is TRBV4-1 and J is TRBJ2-3; D is unclear. The ends were cut back, 4 bases at V and 2 bases at J, with 13 bases in the middle. The germline V gene encodes CDR1 MGHRA and CDR2 YSYEKL. This CDR3 spans 15 amino acids.

At least ten counts were recorded for this clonotype. The rearrangement uses TRBV27 and TRBJ2-7, with D tentatively TRBD1 or TRBD2 (5 bases each). Germline V gene data show CDR1 as MNHEY and CDR2 as SMNVEV (reference sequence). This CDR3 comprises 14 residues. V gave up 3 bases and J gave up 9 bases, with 18 bases separating them. CDR3 DNA: TGTGCCAGCAGTTTCAGGGACCCATTCCACGGGCAGTACTTC. Translated, it gives CASSFRDPFHGQYF.

This clonotype was detected ten times or more. The chain couples TRBV20-1 to TRBJ2-7; no reliable D call. The CDR3 contains 11 residues. CDR1 DFQATT and CDR2 SNEGSKA come from the germline V gene (reference sequence). V was pared by 6 bases and J by 3 bases, with 9 bases between. The CDR3 bases are TGCAGTGCGGTCTTGCTCTACGAGCAGTACTTC. Protein product: CSAVLLYEQYF.

This clonotype was observed many times. The gene calls are TRBV29-1 and TRBJ1-2; no clear D. The CDR3 loop spans 12 amino acids. The V gene's germline CDR1 is SQVTM and CDR2 ANQGSEA. The V and J ends lost 7 bases and 1 base respectively, with 10 bases between them. In DNA, the CDR3 is TGCAGCGCAGGCGGTTATAACTATGGCTACACCTTC. Translation gives CSAGGYNYGYTF.

This clonotype was seen more than once but under ten times. V and J are TRBV12-5 and TRBJ2-1, with 7 positions matching TRBD1. The junction had 14 bases not matched to a gene; V was cut back by 3 bases and J by 6 bases. The germline gives CDR1 LGHNT, CDR2 FRNRAP. This CDR3 has 17 amino acids. The CDR3 DNA reads TGTGCTAGTGGTTTAGGGCAGGGGGTCGCGGCCGGCAATGAGCAGTTCTTC. It is translated as CASGLGQGVAAGNEQFF.